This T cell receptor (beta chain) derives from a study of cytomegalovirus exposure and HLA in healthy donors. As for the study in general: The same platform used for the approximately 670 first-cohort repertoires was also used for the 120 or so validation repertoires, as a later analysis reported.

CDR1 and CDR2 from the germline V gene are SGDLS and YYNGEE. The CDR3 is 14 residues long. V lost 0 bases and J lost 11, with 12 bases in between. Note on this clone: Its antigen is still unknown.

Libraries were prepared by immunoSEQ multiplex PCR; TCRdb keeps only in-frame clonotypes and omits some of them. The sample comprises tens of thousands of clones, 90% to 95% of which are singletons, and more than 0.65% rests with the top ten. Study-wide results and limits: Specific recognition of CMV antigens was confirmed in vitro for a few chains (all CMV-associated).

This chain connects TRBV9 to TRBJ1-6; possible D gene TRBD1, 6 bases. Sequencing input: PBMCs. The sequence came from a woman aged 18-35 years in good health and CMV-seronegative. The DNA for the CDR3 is TGTGCCAGCAGCGTAGTCGGGGCAGGGGCACCCCTCCACTTT. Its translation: CASSVVGAGAPLHF.